The clone carrying this T cell receptor beta chain was observed a single time. The CDR3 consists of 16 residues. The germline CDR1 and CDR2 sequences are SGHRS and YFSETQ. The V and J ends lost 0 bases and 4 bases, in that order; junction bases with no gene match: 9. This sample was taken from a study of blood T cell repertoires in COVID-19. At the level of the study: Acute-phase and convalescent COVID-19 samples originated in the United States, Italy and Spain. PBMCs, B-cell-depleted T cells, or T cells provided the cDNA or gDNA that made up the material.

How the authors handled the data: Reference gene primer amplification gave nucleated cell count estimates. Assay used: immunoSEQ multiplex PCR; TCRdb lists only in-frame clones, some missing. The D gene and trimming were derived from the DNA, and the V and J assignments and clone size from that table. In the table there are just over 95,000 clones, around 81% of which are singletons. The sample consisted of peripheral blood. This sequence was found in a man in his 60s with acute or convalescent COVID-19. J is TRBJ2-5 and V is TRBV5-1; 7 nucleotides line up with TRBD2. The CDR3 bases are TGCGCCAGCAGCTTGGGGGGAGGCGGGAGCGCAGAGACCCAGTACTTC. It yields the protein CASSLGGGGSAETQYF.